The T cell receptor (beta chain) under discussion was sequenced for a study of T cell responses to AZD1222 COVID-19 vaccine. Study-level results: Just six or seven AZD1222 recipients tested seropositive at baseline. The CD4 TCRs associated with vaccination extended across spike and predominated at 160-218 and 743-854.

Sequenced by immunoSEQ multiplex PCR; TCRdb stores in-frame clones only, minus some. The sample consists of under 95,000 clones, almost 90% of them appearing once. As concerns this clone: Its antigen remains unknown.

This sequence was found in an adult who received the AZD1222 COVID-19 vaccine. This specimen was peripheral blood, taken 28 days after the second AZD1222 dose.

CDR3 nucleotides: TGTGCCAGCAAGGCGGGTGTAGGGCCTAACTATGGCTACACCTTC. Translated: CASKAGVGPNYGYTF. The chain joins TRBV28 to TRBJ1-2; D call uncertain. V gave up 7 bases and J gave up 0 bases, with 15 bases separating them. The germline gives CDR1 MDHEN, CDR2 SYDVKM. The CDR3 covers 15 residues.